What follows describes a single T cell receptor beta chain. A much larger clonotype is one base distant, so this may be a read error. The sample comes from a study of tumor and adjacent non-tumor tissue in lung cancer. Study context: Patients comprised some eleven adenocarcinoma, a couple of squamous cell carcinoma and 1 small cell lung cancer.

RNA was extracted from bulk tissue without any cell sorting. Between August and November 2014, newly diagnosed, chemotherapy-naive lung cancer patients underwent thoracic surgery in China. A modified ARM-PCR protocol with three rounds of nested PCR amplified TCRbeta. TCRdb reprocessed the multiplex PCR reads with MiXCR, giving one entry per CDR3 protein. The data show roughly 75,000 distinct CDR3 sequences, 60% to 80% seen once. This CDR3 has 12 residues. CDR1 and CDR2 (germline): MNHEY, SVGAGI. The V gene lost 6 bases and the J gene lost 7 bases, with 12 bases spanning the gap. Sample: lung tumor tissue. This TCR was recovered from a woman in her fifties or sixties with non-small cell lung cancer. V gene TRBV6-5 combines with J gene TRBJ1-2; tentative D call: TRBD1 (5 bases). The CDR3 sequence: CASRPLTAGYTF. The CDR3 nucleotides are TGTGCCAGCAGACCACTGACAGCTGGCTACACCTTC.